What follows are 4 T cell receptor beta chains derived from one specimen sequenced in a study of blood T cell repertoires in COVID-19. Sequenced by immunoSEQ multiplex PCR; TCRdb stores in-frame clones only, minus some. Of more than 140,000 clones in the sample, about four fifths are singletons; the top ten hold about 1.4%. The sample comprised peripheral blood. These receptors all come from a human donor in a cohort sampled during active COVID-19.

The rearrangement uses TRBV11-2 and TRBJ2-1; 7 bases are a match to TRBD1. The V and J ends lost 4 bases and 6 bases, in that order; junction bases with no gene match: 9. Germline V CDR1 and CDR2: SGHAT, FQNNGV. CDR3 length equals 15 residues. The CDR3 DNA reads as TGTGCCAGCAGCTCCCTCGGGACAGCGTTCAATGAGCAGTTCTTC. Protein: CASSSLGTAFNEQFF.

J is TRBJ1-4 and V is TRBV3-1 (or the pseudogene TRBV3-2); the D gene is possibly TRBD1 (5 bases). This CDR3 comprises 14 residues. V dropped 7 bases and J dropped 8 bases, with 17 bases sitting between them. Per germline, CDR1 LGHDT and CDR2 YNNKEL (reference sequence). CDR3 residues: CASTTTTVGEKLFF. Written as DNA, the CDR3 is TGTGCCAGCACCACCACGACAGTAGGCGAAAAACTGTTTTTT.

This clone has a handful of counts. The chain joins TRBV5-1 to TRBJ2-7, with TRBD2 matching over 11 bases. CDR1 is SGHRS and CDR2 is YFSETQ in the germline V gene. CDR3 size: 15 residues. Trimming took 5 bases from V and 0 from J; bases not matched to a gene: 4. CDR3 bases: TGCGCCAGCAGGACTAGCGGGGTGAGCTCCTACGAGCAGTACTTC. This gives the protein CASRTSGVSSYEQYF. The entire variable domain, with the rest obtained from reference TRBV5-1 and TRBJ2-7, is as follows: KAGVTQTPRYLIKTRGQQVTLSCSPISGHRSVSWYQQTPGQGLQFLFEYFSETQRNKGNFPGRFSGRQFSNSRSEMNVSTLELGDSALYLCASRTSGVSSYEQYFGPGTRLTVT.

This chain links TRBV7-8 with TRBJ2-3; D unresolved. In germline, CDR1 is SGHVS, CDR2 FQNEAQ. CDR3 length: 11 amino acids. Trimming left V 5 bases short and J 9 bases short, with 9 bases between. This chain's CDR3 is CASSPSQTQYF. Written as DNA, the CDR3 is TGTGCCAGCAGCCCGTCGCAGACGCAGTATTTT.